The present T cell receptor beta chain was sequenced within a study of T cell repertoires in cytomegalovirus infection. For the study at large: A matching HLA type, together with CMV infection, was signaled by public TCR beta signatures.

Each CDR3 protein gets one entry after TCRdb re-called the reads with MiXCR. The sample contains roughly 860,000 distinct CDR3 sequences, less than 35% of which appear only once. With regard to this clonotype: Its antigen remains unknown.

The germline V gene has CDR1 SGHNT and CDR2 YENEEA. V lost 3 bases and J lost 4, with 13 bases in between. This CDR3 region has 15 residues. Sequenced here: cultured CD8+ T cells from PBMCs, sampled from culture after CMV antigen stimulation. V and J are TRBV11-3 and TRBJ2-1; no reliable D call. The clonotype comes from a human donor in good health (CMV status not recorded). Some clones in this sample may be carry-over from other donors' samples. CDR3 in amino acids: CASSFGSGIYNEQFF. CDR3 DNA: TGTGCCAGCAGCTTCGGATCAGGTATATACAATGAGCAGTTCTTC. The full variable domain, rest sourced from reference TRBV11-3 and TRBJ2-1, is EAGVVQSPRYKIIEKKQPVAFWCNPISGHNTLYWYLQNLGQGPELLIRYENEEAVDDSQLPKDRFSAERLKGVDSTLKIQPAELGDSAVYLCASSFGSGIYNEQFFGPGTRLTVL.